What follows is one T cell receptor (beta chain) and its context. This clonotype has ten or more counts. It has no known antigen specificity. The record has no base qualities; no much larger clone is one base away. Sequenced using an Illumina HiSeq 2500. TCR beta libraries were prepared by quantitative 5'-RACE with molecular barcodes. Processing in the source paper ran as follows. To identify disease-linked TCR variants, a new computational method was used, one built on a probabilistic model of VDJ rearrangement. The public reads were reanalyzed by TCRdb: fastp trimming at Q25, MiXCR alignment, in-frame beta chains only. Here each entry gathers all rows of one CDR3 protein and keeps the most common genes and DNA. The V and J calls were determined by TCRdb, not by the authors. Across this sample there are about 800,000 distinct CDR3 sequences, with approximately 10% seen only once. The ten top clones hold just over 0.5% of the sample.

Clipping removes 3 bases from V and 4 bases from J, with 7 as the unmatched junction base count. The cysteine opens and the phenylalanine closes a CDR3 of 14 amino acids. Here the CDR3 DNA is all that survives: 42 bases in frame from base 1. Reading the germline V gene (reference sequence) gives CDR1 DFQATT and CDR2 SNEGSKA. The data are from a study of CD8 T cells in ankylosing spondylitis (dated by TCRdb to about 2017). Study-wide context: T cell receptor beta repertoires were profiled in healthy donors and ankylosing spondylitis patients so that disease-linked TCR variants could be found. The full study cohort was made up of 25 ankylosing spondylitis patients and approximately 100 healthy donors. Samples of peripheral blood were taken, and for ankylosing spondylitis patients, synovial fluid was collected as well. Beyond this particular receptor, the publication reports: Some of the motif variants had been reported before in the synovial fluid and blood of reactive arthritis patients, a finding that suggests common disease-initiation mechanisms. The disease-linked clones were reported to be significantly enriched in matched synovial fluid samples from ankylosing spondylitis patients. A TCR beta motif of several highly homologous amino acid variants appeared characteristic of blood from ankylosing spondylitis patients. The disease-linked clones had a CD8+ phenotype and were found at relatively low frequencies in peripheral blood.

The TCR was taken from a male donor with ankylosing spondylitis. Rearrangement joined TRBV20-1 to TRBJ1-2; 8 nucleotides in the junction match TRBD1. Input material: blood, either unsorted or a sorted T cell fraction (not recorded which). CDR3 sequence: CSASYRGKFYGYTF. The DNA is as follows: TGCAGTGCTAGCTACAGGGGGAAGTTCTATGGCTACACCTTC.